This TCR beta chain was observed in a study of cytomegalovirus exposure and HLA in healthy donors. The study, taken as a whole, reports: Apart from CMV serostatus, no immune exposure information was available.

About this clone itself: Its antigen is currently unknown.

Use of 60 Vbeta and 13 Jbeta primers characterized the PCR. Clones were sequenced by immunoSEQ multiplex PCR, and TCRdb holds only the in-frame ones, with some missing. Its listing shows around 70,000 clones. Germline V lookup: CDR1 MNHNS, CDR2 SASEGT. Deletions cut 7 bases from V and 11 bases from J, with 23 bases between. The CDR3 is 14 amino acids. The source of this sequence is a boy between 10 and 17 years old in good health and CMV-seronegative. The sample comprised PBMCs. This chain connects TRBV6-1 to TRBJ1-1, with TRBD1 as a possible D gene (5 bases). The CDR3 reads CASKENPDRPWAFF. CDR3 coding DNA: TGTGCCAGCAAGGAAAATCCTGACAGACCATGGGCTTTCTTT.